This T cell receptor beta chain was identified in a study of T-cell reconstitution after alpha-beta-depleted transplantation in children. This clonotype was recorded many times. The antigen is not known. Study results and caveats: One year after transplant, T-cell counts and diversity came mostly from newly produced T cells. Alpha-beta T cells about two months after transplant reportedly derived from several hundred expanded graft clones. Day-60 TCRbeta diversity that was high in some patients was derived from surviving recipient T cells and thymic progenitors.

Trimming left V 0 bases short and J 7 bases short, with 15 bases between. The CDR3 covers 16 residues. Germline V gives CDR1 LGHNT, CDR2 FRNRAP. Unique molecular identifiers were used in preparing the TCRbeta library. Each CDR3 protein is one row after TCRdb ran MiXCR on the PCR reads. The table records about 350,000 distinct CDR3 sequences, roughly 16% of them present only once. The material was PBMCs, mostly from graft donor cells, obtained 360 days after TCRalphabeta/CD19-depleted stem cell transplant. This sequence originates from a male patient aged 2 to 10 who had a stem cell transplant for acute lymphoblastic leukemia, so the T cells may come from the graft donor. This sequence joins TRBV12-5 and TRBJ1-4; D is undetermined. This CDR3 is CASGLVISEPGEKLFF. CDR3 nucleotides: TGTGCTAGTGGTTTGGTAATCAGCGAACCGGGTGAAAAACTGTTTTTT.